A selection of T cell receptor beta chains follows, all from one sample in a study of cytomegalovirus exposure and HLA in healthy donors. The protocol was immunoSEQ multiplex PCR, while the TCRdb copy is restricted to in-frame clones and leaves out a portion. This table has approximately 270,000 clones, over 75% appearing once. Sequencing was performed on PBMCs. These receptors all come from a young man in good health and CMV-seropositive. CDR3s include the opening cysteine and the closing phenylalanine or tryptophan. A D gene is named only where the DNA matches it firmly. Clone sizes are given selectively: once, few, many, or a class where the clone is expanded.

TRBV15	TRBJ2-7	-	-	CATSREGTGYEQYF	TGTGCCACCAGCAGAGAGGGGACGGGCTACGAGCAGTACTTC
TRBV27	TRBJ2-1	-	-	CASSPQDGYNEQFF	TGTGCCAGCAGCCCCCAGGACGGTTACAATGAGCAGTTCTTC
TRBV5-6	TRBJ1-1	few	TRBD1	CASSLGQGTTEAFF	TGTGCCAGCAGCTTGGGACAGGGGACCACTGAAGCTTTCTTT
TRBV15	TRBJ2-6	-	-	CATTYRGADGANVLTF	TGTGCCACCACCTACCGTGGGGCGGATGGGGCCAACGTCCTGACTTTC
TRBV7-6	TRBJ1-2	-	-	CASSLAAGESNYGYTF	TGTGCCAGCAGCTTAGCGGCCGGGGAATCGAACTATGGCTACACCTTC
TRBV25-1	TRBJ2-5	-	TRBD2	CASSESGRGETQYF	TGTGCCAGCAGTGAAAGCGGGAGGGGGGAGACCCAGTACTTC
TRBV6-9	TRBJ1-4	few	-	CASIPEKLFF	TGTGCCAGCATCCCTGAAAAACTGTTTTTT
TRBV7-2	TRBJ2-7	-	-	CASSLARGTGRYEQYF	TGTGCCAGCAGCTTAGCGCGAGGGACGGGGAGGTACGAGCAGTACTTC
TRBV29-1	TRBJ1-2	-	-	CSVEDKPRGRACNYGYTF	TGCAGCGTTGAAGATAAGCCCCGGGGAAGGGCGTGTAACTATGGCTACACCTTC
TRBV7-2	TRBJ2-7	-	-	CASSPGPAGEQYF	TGTGCCAGCAGCCCGGGACCCGCCGGCGAGCAGTACTTC
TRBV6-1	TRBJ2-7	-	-	CASSEVGYEQYF	TGTGCCAGCAGTGAAGTAGGCTACGAGCAGTACTTC
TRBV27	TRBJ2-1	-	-	CASSLAQLGGNEQFF	TGTGCCAGCAGTTTAGCACAGCTAGGCGGCAATGAGCAGTTCTTC
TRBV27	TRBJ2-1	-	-	CASSPDYQTYNEQFF	TGTGCCAGCAGTCCGGACTACCAAACCTACAATGAGCAGTTCTTC
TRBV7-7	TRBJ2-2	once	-	CASSPPLGELFF	TGTGCCAGCAGCCCGCCATTGGGGGAGCTGTTTTTT